This TCR beta chain was observed in a study of cytomegalovirus exposure and HLA in healthy donors. Study-wide results and caveats: An observed cluster of highly shared sequence variants was recorded as a likely sequencing artifact. For TCR beta chains, V- and J-gene trimming was later linked to a missense DCLRE1C variant. With high specificity and sensitivity, the classifier reportedly diagnosed cytomegalovirus status.

Details on this clone: Antigen: not known.

This PCR relied on a set of 60 Vbeta primers and 13 Jbeta primers. Using immunoSEQ multiplex PCR, the repertoire was profiled, and TCRdb retains in-frame clones only, with some absent. The sample shows under 130,000 clones, 50% to 70% of them seen only once. The sample was PBMCs. This receptor was identified in a man aged 25 to 45 in good health and CMV-seropositive.

CDR3 region: CASSAATNTGELFF. CDR3 bases: TGCGCCAGCAGCGCGGCAACGAACACCGGGGAGCTGTTTTTT. V is TRBV5-1 and J is TRBJ2-2; D is ambiguous. V was clipped by 4 bases and J by 0 bases, with 7 bases between them. The CDR3 has 14 residues. Germline lookup yields CDR1 SGHRS and CDR2 YFSETQ.